This TCR beta chain emerged from a study of cytomegalovirus exposure and HLA in healthy donors. The PCR was carried out with 60 Vbeta primers and 13 Jbeta primers. Assay: immunoSEQ multiplex PCR; the TCRdb copy retains only in-frame clones and omits some. Altogether 150,000 or so clones are present, about 82% being singletons, with the ten largest covering roughly 0.69%. This CDR3 spans 13 amino acids. The V and J ends lost 3 bases and 4 bases respectively, with 7 bases between them. Germline loops: CDR1 MNHNS, CDR2 SASEGT. The J gene is TRBJ2-1, the V gene TRBV6-1, with D perhaps matching TRBD2 (6 bases). The clonotype was recovered from a woman younger than 30 in good health and CMV-seronegative. The sequenced sample consisted of PBMCs. The CDR3 region has the DNA TGTGCCAGCAGTGATAGCGGATACAATGAGCAGTTCTTC. As protein: CASSDSGYNEQFF.